The entry that follows covers one T cell receptor beta chain sequence. Its antigen target is currently unknown. No per-base quality is available; no much larger clone lies one base away. The collaborating institutions used their own protocols to collect whole blood in K2EDTA tubes. Collaborator samples were shipped for TCRbeta analysis as frozen whole blood, isolated PBMCs, or DNA extracted from either sample type. Relative to germline, V is 1 base shorter and J is 2 bases shorter, with 22 bases between their ends. The CDR3 runs 19 residues from the cysteine to the phenylalanine. The entry retains the CDR3 DNA only, 57 bases that are in frame from base 1. This specimen comes from a study of blood T cell repertoires in COVID-19 (TCRdb year 2020). Turning to the overall study: The collaborator samples originated in the United States, Italy and Spain and spanned the acute and convalescent phases of COVID-19. The material from the prospective study consisted of cDNA or gDNA derived from T cells, B-cell-depleted T cells, or PBMCs. A de-identified subject ID, COVID-19 status, age in years and sex were almost always included in the sample metadata. Where available, HLA class I and class II types were obtained from metadata supplied by the sample provider rather than from assay-based typing. Deeply sampled blood TCRbeta repertoires from subjects exposed to, actively infected with, or recovered from COVID-19 were included in the dataset. The samples were drawn from the first 160 participants of the ongoing ImmuneRACE study and from over a thousand subjects provided by 6 global collaborators. The repertoires were released in a freely available public database meant as a resource for research on the immune response to SARS-CoV-2. The investigation overall reported the following: The amount of clinical and demographic metadata varied by source and participant and was provided uncurated.

The immunoSEQ Assay, a bias-controlled multiplex PCR, was used to amplify TCRbeta CDR3 regions from genomic DNA. The source study handled its data this way. Within the assay, amplification of reference gene primers was used to estimate how many nucleated cells each sample contained. Sequence reads were collapsed and filtered to measure the absolute abundance of every unique TCRbeta CDR3 rearrangement. Productive Simpson clonality was computed per sample as the square root of Simpson's diversity index over productive rearrangements. This immuneACCESS table, as held by TCRdb, lists in-frame sequences with V and J called but not all clones. Of the missing ones, under half trace to an unresolved V gene in checked studies; the others have no known cause. From that table come the V and J calls and clone size; the DNA was used to work out D and trimming. For this sample there are 100,000 or so clones; approximately 90% appear just once. Of the sample, about 2.2% is held by the ten largest clones.

The sample was peripheral blood. This TCR was recovered from a man in his fifties or sixties with active COVID-19. The sequence is built from TRBV5-3 and TRBJ1-5; the D gene lacks a confident call. TRBV5-3 is an ORF; its function is uncertain. The CDR3 protein is CARSLLCLKQCLGNQPQHF. The DNA is TGTGCCAGAAGCTTGTTGTGTTTGAAACAGTGCTTGGGCAATCAGCCCCAGCATTTT.